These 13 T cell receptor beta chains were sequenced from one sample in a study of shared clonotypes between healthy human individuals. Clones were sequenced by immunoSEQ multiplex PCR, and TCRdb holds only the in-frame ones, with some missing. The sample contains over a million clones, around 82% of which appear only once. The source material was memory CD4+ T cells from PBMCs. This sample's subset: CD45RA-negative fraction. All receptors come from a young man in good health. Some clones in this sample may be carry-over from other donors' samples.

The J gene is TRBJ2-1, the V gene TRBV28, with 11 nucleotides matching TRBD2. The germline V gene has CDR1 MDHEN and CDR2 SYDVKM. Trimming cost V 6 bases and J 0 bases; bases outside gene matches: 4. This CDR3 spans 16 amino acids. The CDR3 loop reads CASSLTSGTSYNEQFF. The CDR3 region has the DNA TGTGCCAGCAGCCTGACTAGCGGGACCTCCTACAATGAGCAGTTCTTC. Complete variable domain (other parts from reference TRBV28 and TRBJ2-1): DVKVTQSSRYLVKRTGEKVFLECVQDMDHENMFWYRQDPGLGLRLIYFSYDVKMKEKGDIPEGYSVSREKKERFSLILESASTNQTSMYLCASSLTSGTSYNEQFFGPGTRLTVL.

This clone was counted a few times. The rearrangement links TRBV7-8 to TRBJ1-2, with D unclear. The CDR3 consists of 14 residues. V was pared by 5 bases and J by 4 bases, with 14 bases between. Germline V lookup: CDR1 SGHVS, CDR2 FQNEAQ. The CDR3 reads CASSLGGWGYGYTF. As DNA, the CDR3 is TGTGCCAGCAGCCTAGGAGGTTGGGGCTATGGCTACACCTTC.

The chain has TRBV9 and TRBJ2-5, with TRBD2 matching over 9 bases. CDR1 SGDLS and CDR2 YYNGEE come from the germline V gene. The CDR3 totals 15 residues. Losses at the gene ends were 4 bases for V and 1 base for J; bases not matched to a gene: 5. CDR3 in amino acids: CASSPGTSPQETQYF. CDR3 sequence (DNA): TGTGCCAGCAGCCCCGGGACTAGCCCCCAAGAGACCCAGTACTTC.

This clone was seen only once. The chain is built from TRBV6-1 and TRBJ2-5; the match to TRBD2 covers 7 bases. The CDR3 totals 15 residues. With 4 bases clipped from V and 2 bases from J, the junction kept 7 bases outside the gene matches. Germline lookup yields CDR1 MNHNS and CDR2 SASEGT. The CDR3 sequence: CASSVRWGGQETQYF. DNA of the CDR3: TGTGCCAGCAGTGTTAGGTGGGGGGGGCAAGAGACCCAGTACTTC.

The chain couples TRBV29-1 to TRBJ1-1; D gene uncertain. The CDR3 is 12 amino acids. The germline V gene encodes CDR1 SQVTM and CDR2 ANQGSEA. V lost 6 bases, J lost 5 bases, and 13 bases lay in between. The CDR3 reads CSVHTGRTEAFF. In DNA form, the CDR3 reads TGCAGCGTCCACACCGGGAGGACTGAAGCTTTCTTT.

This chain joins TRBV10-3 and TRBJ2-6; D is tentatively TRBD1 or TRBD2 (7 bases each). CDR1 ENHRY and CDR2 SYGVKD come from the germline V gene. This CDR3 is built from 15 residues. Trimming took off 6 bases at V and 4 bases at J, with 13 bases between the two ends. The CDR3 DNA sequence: TGTGCCATCAGGCAGGGGGGGTCAGGGGCCAACGTCCTGACTTTC. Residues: CAIRQGGSGANVLTF.

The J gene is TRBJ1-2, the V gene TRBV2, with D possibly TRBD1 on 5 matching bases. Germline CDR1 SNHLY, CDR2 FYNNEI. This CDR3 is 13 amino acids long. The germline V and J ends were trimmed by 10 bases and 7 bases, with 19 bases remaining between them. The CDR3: CATRRQGAGGYTF. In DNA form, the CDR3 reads TGTGCCACCCGGCGCCAGGGCGCAGGTGGCTACACCTTC.

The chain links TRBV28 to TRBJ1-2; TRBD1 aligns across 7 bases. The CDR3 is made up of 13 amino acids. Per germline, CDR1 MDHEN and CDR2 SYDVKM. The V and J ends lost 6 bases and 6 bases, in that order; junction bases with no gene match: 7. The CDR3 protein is CASSQTGRDGYTF. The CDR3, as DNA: TGTGCCAGCAGCCAGACAGGGAGGGATGGCTACACCTTC.

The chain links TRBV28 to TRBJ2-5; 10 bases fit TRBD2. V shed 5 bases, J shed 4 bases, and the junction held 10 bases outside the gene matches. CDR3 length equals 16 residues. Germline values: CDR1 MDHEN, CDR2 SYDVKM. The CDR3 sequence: CASSQNPSSGGETQYF. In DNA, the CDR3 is TGTGCCAGCAGTCAAAACCCCTCTAGCGGGGGAGAGACCCAGTACTTC.

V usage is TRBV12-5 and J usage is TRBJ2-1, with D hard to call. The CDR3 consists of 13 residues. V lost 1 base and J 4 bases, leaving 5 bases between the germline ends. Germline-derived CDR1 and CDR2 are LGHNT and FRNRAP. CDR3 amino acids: CASGLAEYNEQFF. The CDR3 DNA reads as TGTGCTAGTGGTTTGGCGGAGTACAATGAGCAGTTCTTC.

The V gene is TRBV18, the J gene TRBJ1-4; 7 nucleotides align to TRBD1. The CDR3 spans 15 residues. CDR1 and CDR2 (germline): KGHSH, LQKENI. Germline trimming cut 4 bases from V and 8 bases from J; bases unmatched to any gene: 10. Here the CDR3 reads CASSLVTGQEEKLFF. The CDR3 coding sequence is TGTGCCAGCTCACTCGTGACAGGGCAAGAAGAAAAACTGTTTTTT.

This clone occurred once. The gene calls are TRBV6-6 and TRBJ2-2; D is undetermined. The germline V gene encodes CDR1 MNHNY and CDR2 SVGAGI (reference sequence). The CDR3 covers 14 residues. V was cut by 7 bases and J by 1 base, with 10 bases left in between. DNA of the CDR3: TGTGCCAGCACTTCGACGGGGAACACCGGGGAGCTGTTTTTT. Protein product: CASTSTGNTGELFF.

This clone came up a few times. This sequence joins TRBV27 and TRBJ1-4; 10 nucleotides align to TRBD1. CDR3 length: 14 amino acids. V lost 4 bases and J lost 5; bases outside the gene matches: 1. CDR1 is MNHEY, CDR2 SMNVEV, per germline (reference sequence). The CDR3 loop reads CASSSGQGNEKLFF. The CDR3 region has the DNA TGTGCCAGCAGTTCGGGACAGGGGAATGAAAAACTGTTTTTT.